This TCR beta chain was sequenced for a study of T cell responses to AZD1222 COVID-19 vaccine. Study-wide findings and caveats: The donor cohort was predominantly white British with a female majority, and clonal diversity may have been underestimated.

Data came from immunoSEQ multiplex PCR; TCRdb stores just in-frame clones and leaves some out. Among about 84,000 clones listed, roughly 88% were seen once. Germline CDR1 MDHEN, CDR2 SYDVKM. V was pared by 5 bases and J by 5 bases, with 10 bases of the junction left unmatched. This CDR3 has 16 residues. In this sample, this clone turned up once. Antigen: not known. Second-dose intervals near 4 or 12 weeks were combined. The sequence was obtained from an adult who received the AZD1222 COVID-19 vaccine. The sample was peripheral blood, taken 28 days after the second AZD1222 dose. This sequence joins TRBV28 and TRBJ1-2; TRBD1 agrees at 11 bases. CDR3 nucleotides: TGTGCCAGCAGTATATCTCGTGGGACAGGGGGTTATGGCTACACCTTC. Translated, it gives CASSISRGTGGYGYTF.